Detailed here is one T cell receptor beta chain. The antigen is unknown. These data are taken from a study of T cell responses to AZD1222 COVID-19 vaccine. The study, taken as a whole, reports: The donor cohort was predominantly white British with a female majority, and clonal diversity may have been underestimated.

TCRdb's table, derived via immunoSEQ multiplex PCR, lists solely in-frame clones and lacks some. The repertoire holds 75,000 to 85,000 clones, with under 90% as singletons. The CDR3 length is 15 residues. V was clipped by 3 bases and J by 3 bases, with 15 bases between them. Germline CDR1 and CDR2: SGDLS and YYNGEE. This receptor was identified in an adult who received the AZD1222 COVID-19 vaccine. The sequenced sample was peripheral blood, obtained 28 days after the second AZD1222 dose. The chain uses TRBV9 and TRBJ1-2, with D tentatively TRBD1 (6 bases). The CDR3 region is CASSADWKGDYGYTF. The CDR3 region has the DNA TGTGCCAGCAGCGCCGATTGGAAGGGGGACTATGGCTACACCTTC.